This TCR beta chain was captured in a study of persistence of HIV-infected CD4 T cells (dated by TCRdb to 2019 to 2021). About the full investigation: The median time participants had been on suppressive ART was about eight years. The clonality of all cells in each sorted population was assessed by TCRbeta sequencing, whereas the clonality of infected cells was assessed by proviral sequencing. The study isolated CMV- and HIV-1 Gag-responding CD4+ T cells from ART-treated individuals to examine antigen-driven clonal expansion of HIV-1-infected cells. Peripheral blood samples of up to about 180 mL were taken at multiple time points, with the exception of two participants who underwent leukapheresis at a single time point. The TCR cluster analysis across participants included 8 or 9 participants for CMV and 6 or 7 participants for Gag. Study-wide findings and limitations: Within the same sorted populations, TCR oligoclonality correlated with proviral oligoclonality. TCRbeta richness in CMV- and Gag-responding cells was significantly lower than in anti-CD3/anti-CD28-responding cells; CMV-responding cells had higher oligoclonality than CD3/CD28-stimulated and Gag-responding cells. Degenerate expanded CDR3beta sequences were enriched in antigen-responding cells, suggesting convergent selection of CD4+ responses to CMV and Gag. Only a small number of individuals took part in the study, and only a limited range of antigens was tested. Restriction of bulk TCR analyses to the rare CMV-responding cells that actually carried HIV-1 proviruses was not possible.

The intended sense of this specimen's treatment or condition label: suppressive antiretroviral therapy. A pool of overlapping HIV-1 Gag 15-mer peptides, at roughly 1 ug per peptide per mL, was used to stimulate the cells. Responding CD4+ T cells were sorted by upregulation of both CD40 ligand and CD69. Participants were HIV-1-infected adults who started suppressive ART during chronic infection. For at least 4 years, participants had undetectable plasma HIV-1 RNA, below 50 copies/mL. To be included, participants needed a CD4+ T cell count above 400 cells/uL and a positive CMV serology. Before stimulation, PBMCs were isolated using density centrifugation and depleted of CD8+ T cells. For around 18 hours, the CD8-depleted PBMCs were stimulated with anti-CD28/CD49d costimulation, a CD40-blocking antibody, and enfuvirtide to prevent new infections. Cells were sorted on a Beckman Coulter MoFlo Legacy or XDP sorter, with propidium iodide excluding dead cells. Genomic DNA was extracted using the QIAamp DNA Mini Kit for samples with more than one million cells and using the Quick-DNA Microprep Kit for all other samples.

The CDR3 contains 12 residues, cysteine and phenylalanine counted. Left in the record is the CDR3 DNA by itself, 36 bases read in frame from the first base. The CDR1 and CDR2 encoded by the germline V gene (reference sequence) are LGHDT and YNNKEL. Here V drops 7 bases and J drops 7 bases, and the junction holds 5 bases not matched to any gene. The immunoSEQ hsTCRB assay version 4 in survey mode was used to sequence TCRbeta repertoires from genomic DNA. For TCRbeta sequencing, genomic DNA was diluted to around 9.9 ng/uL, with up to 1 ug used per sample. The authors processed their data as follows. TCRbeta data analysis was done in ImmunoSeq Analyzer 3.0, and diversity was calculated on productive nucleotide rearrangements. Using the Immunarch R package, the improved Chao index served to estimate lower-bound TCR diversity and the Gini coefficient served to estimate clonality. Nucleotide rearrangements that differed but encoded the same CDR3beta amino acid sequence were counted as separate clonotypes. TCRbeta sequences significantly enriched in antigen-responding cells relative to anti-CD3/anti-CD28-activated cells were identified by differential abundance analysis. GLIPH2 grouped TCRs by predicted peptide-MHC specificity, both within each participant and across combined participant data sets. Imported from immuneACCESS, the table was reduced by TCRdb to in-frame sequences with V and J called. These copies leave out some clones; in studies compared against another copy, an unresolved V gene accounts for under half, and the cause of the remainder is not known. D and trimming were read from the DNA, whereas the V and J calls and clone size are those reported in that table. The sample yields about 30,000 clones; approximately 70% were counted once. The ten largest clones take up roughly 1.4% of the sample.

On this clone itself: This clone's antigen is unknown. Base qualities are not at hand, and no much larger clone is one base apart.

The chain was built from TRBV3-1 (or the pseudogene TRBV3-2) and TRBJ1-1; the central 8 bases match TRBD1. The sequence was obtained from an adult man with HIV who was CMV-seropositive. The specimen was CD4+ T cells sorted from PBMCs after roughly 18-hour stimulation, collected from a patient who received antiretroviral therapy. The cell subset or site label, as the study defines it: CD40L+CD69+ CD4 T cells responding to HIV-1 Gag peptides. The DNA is TGTGCCAGCAACCTACAGGGGGGTGAAGCTTTCTTT. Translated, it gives CASNLQGGEAFF.